This T cell receptor (beta chain) is drawn from a study of cytomegalovirus exposure and HLA in healthy donors. In its sample, this clone was seen a few times. Its antigen is currently unknown. Study-level results: Analysis was performed later, and it showed HLA-associated TCR beta chains to be more clonally expanded than equally common others. Most CMV-associated TCR beta chains appeared HLA-restricted in a later analysis. The productive fraction for most TCR beta V segments was about 90% or about 30% in an earlier analysis.

PCR amplification relied on 60 Vbeta primers (plus 13 Jbeta primers). In the authors' workflow: The count from a later analysis was some 81 million unique TCR beta chains, some 9.9 million of them shared. The assay was immunoSEQ multiplex PCR, and TCRdb's table has in-frame clones only and misses some. V and J calls and clone size come straight from that table; D and trimming were deduced from the DNA. The top ten hold approximately 1.4% of the sample, which has some 62,000 clones, approximately 87% seen once. This CDR3 has 13 amino acids. Germline assignment: CDR1 GTSNPN and CDR2 SVGIG (reference sequence). Trimming cost V 7 bases and J 4 bases, with 14 bases left between them.

The genes are TRBV30 and TRBJ1-3, with a weak D call TRBD1 (6 bases). The origin of this receptor is a man aged 18 to 35 in good health and CMV-seronegative. The material sequenced was PBMCs. The CDR3 DNA is TGTGCCTACCAAACAGGGCCAGGAAACACCATATATTTT. Its translation is CAYQTGPGNTIYF.